The next 7 T cell receptor beta chains were all read from a single sample in a study of T cells in Graves' hyperthyroidism and ophthalmopathy. Template material for amplifying TCR beta CDR3 regions consisted of RNA transcripts. When the TCR CDR3 underwent first-round RT-PCR, the HTBI primer set was used. Each CDR3 protein is one row after TCRdb ran MiXCR on the multiplex PCR reads. The sample has 160,000 or so distinct CDR3 sequences, 9.4% seen once. Sequenced: blood. Receptors were obtained from a woman in her late teens or twenties with Graves' hyperthyroidism that later progressed to Graves' ophthalmopathy.

This clonotype was seen repeatedly, ten times or more. The J gene is TRBJ2-5, the V gene TRBV12-3 or TRBV12-4; 10 bases agree with TRBD2. V lost 5 bases and J lost 5; bases outside the gene matches: 8. The CDR3 spans 15 residues. CDR3 sequence reads: CASSMTSGLVETQYF. CDR3 bases: TGTGCCAGCAGTATGACTAGCGGGTTGGTGGAGACCCAGTACTTC.

There are a few counts of this clonotype. The chain links TRBV6-9 to TRBJ2-6; no clear D. V gave up 3 bases and J gave up 1 base, with 4 bases separating them. This CDR3 comprises 14 residues. Germline CDR1 and CDR2: MNHGY and SVAAGI. The CDR3, as DNA: TGTGCCAGCAGTTACGTATCTGGGGCCAACGTCCTGACTTTC. Translating it yields CASSYVSGANVLTF.

This clonotype was seen more than once but under ten times. The gene calls are TRBV10-2 and TRBJ2-5; D is perhaps TRBD2 (7 bases). The CDR3 totals 15 residues. V lost 2 bases, J lost 4 bases, and 14 bases lay in between. Germline loops: CDR1 WSHSY, CDR2 SAAADI. CDR3 region: CASSEEGGKTETQYF. The CDR3 bases are TGCGCCAGCAGTGAGGAGGGGGGGAAGACAGAGACCCAGTACTTC.

This clonotype was picked up many times. This chain joins TRBV7-9 and TRBJ2-7; D not resolved. This CDR3 spans 14 amino acids. Deletions cut 1 base from V and 2 bases from J, with 9 bases between. Germline CDR1 and CDR2: SEHNR and FQNEAQ (reference sequence). CDR3 DNA sequence: TGTGCCAGCAGCTTAGGTGGGGTAACCTACGAGCAGTACTTC. Its translation: CASSLGGVTYEQYF.

This clonotype was counted many times. This chain uses TRBV27 with TRBJ2-1, with D perhaps TRBD2 (5 bases). V gave up 11 bases and J gave up 2 bases, with 22 bases separating them. Germline V CDR1 and CDR2: MNHEY, SMNVEV (reference sequence). The CDR3 is 16 residues long. CDR3: CAPSERPTKPYNEQFF. The DNA for the CDR3 is TGTGCCCCGTCCGAGCGGCCGACCAAACCCTACAATGAGCAGTTCTTC.

This clonotype was counted ten times or more. V and J are TRBV27 and TRBJ1-1; 10 bases match TRBD1. V trimming: 5 bases; J trimming: 0 bases; junction bases outside the gene matches: 3. Per the germline V gene, CDR1 is MNHEY and CDR2 is SMNVEV (reference sequence). The CDR3 is 15 residues long. The CDR3 bases are TGTGCCAGCAGTCTGACAGGGGGCATGAACACTGAAGCTTTCTTT. Encoded protein: CASSLTGGMNTEAFF.

The chain combines TRBV20-1 with TRBJ2-1; the match to TRBD2 covers 7 bases. Unmatched junction bases numbered 14, after V lost 3 bases and J lost 0 bases. This CDR3 comprises 18 residues. The germline gives CDR1 DFQATT, CDR2 SNEGSKA (reference sequence). The CDR3 sequence: CSARGGELDRSSYNEQFF. The CDR3, as DNA: TGCAGTGCTAGGGGGGGGGAACTAGACCGAAGCTCCTACAATGAGCAGTTCTTC.